These T cell receptor beta chains were read from a single sample in a study of identifying expanded T cells in peripheral blood. Generated by immunoSEQ multiplex PCR, the TCRdb table keeps only in-frame clones and is missing some. Altogether roughly 130,000 clones are present, 80% to 90% being singletons, with the ten largest covering approximately 8%. The specimen sequenced was blood. All receptors come from a person aged 18 to 69 in good health. CDR3s include the opening cysteine and the closing phenylalanine or tryptophan. A D gene is named only where the DNA matches it firmly. Some rows mark clone size as missing; the rest say once, few, many or name a class of expanded clone.

V gene	J gene	clone size	D gene	CDR3 protein	CDR3 DNA
TRBV5-1	TRBJ2-3	NA	NA	CASSGADTQYF	TGCGCCAGCAGCGGGGCAGATACGCAGTATTTT
TRBV6-5	TRBJ1-2	few	NA	CASSEKGYGYTF	TGTGCCAGCAGTGAAAAGGGCTATGGCTACACCTTC
TRBV4-1	TRBJ1-1	NA	TRBD1	CASSQADRTGGPEAFF	TGCGCCAGCAGCCAAGCGGATCGGACAGGGGGTCCTGAAGCTTTCTTT
TRBV9	TRBJ2-7	NA	NA	CASSDHTGYEQYF	TGTGCCAGCAGCGATCATACCGGTTACGAGCAGTACTTC
TRBV2	TRBJ2-7	NA	TRBD1	CASRGGTGVYEQYF	TGTGCCAGCAGGGGGGGGACAGGGGTTTACGAGCAGTACTTC
TRBV4-2	TRBJ2-2	NA	NA	CASSQDGGYTGELFF	TGTGCCAGCAGCCAAGACGGAGGGTACACCGGGGAGCTGTTTTTT
TRBV29-1	TRBJ2-2	NA	NA	CSVEGLQNTGELFF	TGCAGCGTTGAAGGTCTACAGAACACCGGGGAGCTGTTTTTT
TRBV9	TRBJ1-2	NA	TRBD1	CASSPHPTGGDYGYTF	TGTGCCAGCAGCCCTCACCCGACAGGGGGCGACTATGGCTACACCTTC
TRBV4-3	TRBJ2-1	NA	TRBD2	CATGGEYEQFF	TGCGCCACCGGGGGGGAGTATGAGCAGTTCTTC
TRBV15	TRBJ1-3	NA	NA	CATSREGGGPGNTIYF	TGTGCCACCAGCAGAGAAGGTGGGGGCCCTGGAAACACCATATATTTT
TRBV6-5	TRBJ2-2	NA	NA	CASSWDLTNTGELFF	TGTGCCAGCAGTTGGGACCTTACGAACACCGGGGAGCTGTTTTTT
TRBV7-3	TRBJ2-5	NA	NA	CASRPPPNDLETQYF	TGTGCCAGCAGGCCTCCCCCTAATGATCTGGAGACCCAGTACTTC
TRBV9	TRBJ2-7	NA	NA	CASSVGGDSYEQYF	TGTGCCAGCAGCGTCGGAGGGGACTCCTACGAGCAGTACTTC
TRBV25-1	TRBJ2-3	NA	NA	CASSPRGGPTDTQYF	TGTGCCAGCAGTCCCCGGGGCGGTCCCACAGATACGCAGTATTTT
TRBV2	TRBJ1-1	NA	TRBD1	CASWDYQDRAYTEAFF	TGTGCCAGCTGGGACTATCAGGACAGGGCATACACTGAAGCTTTCTTT
TRBV6-6	TRBJ2-7	NA	NA	CAGGTGPYEQYF	TGTGCCGGAGGTACAGGGCCCTACGAGCAGTACTTC
TRBV10-1	TRBJ1-1	once	NA	CASSEGSGHTEAFF	TGCGCCAGCAGTGAGGGGTCAGGGCACACTGAAGCTTTCTTT
TRBV5-1	TRBJ1-4	few	NA	CASSPGLVGEKLFF	TGCGCCAGCAGCCCCGGACTTGTCGGTGAAAAACTGTTTTTT
TRBV28	TRBJ2-7	NA	NA	CASSLRRVRYEQYF	TGTGCCAGCAGTTTACGCAGGGTTCGGTACGAGCAGTACTTC
TRBV6-6	TRBJ1-1	NA	NA	CASRQEAFF	TGTGCCAGCAGGCAAGAAGCTTTCTTT
TRBV6-5	TRBJ1-2	NA	NA	CASRVPGSNYGYTF	TGTGCCAGCAGAGTCCCGGGGTCAAACTATGGCTACACCTTC
TRBV7-9	TRBJ2-3	NA	NA	CASSLTDTQYF	TGTGCCAGCAGCTTAACAGATACGCAGTATTTT
TRBV27	TRBJ2-7	NA	TRBD2	CASSPQETSGIYEQYF	TGTGCCAGCAGTCCCCAGGAGACTAGCGGGATTTACGAGCAGTACTTC
TRBV2	TRBJ1-2	NA	NA	CASSERGALNYGYTF	TGTGCCAGCAGTGAACGGGGGGCCCTAAACTATGGCTACACCTTC
TRBV19	TRBJ2-4	NA	NA	CATRTENIQYF	TGTGCCACTAGGACAGAAAACATTCAGTACTTC
TRBV2	TRBJ2-7	NA	NA	CASSSYSDEQYF	TGTGCCAGCAGCAGCTATAGTGACGAGCAGTACTTC
TRBV5-1	TRBJ1-2	once	NA	CASSSRPDLNYGYTF	TGCGCCAGCAGCTCCAGGCCGGATCTTAACTATGGCTACACCTTC
TRBV7-8	TRBJ2-1	NA	TRBD2	CASSLDGREREFF	TGTGCCAGCAGCTTAGATGGGCGGGAGCGGGAGTTCTTC
TRBV15	TRBJ2-1	once	NA	CATSRDPKDEQFF	TGTGCCACCAGCAGAGATCCTAAGGATGAGCAGTTCTTC
TRBV4-3	TRBJ1-2	NA	NA	CASSQGFGSGNVNYGYTF	TGCGCCAGCAGCCAAGGATTCGGGTCCGGCAACGTTAACTATGGCTACACCTTC
TRBV4-2	TRBJ2-1	NA	NA	CASSRPGVQPFF	TGTGCCAGCAGCCGACCGGGAGTCCAGCCGTTCTTC
TRBV19	TRBJ2-1	NA	TRBD2	CASSGSFASQGLAGGYSYNEQFF	TGTGCCAGTAGTGGGTCGTTCGCCTCTCAGGGACTAGCGGGAGGTTACTCCTACAATGAGCAGTTCTTC
TRBV7-9	TRBJ2-3	NA	NA	CASSLRDNTDTQYF	TGTGCCAGCAGCCTACGGGACAACACAGATACGCAGTATTTT
TRBV6-5	TRBJ2-3	NA	NA	CASSPAGRTDTQYF	TGTGCCAGCAGTCCCGCGGGACGCACAGATACGCAGTATTTT
TRBV5-1	TRBJ1-2	NA	NA	CASSKGQGNYGYTF	TGCGCCAGCAGTAAGGGGCAGGGGAACTATGGCTACACCTTC
TRBV18	TRBJ2-2	NA	NA	CASSPQFQNTGELFF	TGTGCCAGCTCTCCCCAATTCCAAAACACCGGGGAGCTGTTTTTT
TRBV7-6	TRBJ2-5	NA	TRBD1	CASSLKVGQGVQETQYF	TGTGCCAGCAGCTTAAAGGTCGGACAGGGGGTCCAAGAGACCCAGTACTTC
TRBV9	TRBJ2-7	NA	TRBD1	CASSVTPDRGSYEQYF	TGTGCCAGCAGCGTAACTCCGGACAGGGGCTCCTACGAGCAGTACTTC
TRBV7-9	TRBJ2-5	NA	NA	CASSYQGSRETQYF	TGTGCCAGCAGCTACCAGGGGTCCAGGGAGACCCAGTACTTC
TRBV2	TRBJ2-3	once	NA	CASSEAWGTYTDTQYF	TGTGCCAGCAGTGAAGCGTGGGGTACCTACACAGATACGCAGTATTTT
TRBV7-2	TRBJ2-1	once	NA	CASSLKFGGYNEQFF	TGTGCCAGCAGCTTAAAGTTCGGCGGCTACAATGAGCAGTTCTTC
TRBV4-2	TRBJ2-3	NA	NA	CASSQDPGLTDTQYF	TGTGCCAGCAGCCAAGATCCAGGCCTCACAGATACGCAGTATTTT
TRBV4-1	TRBJ2-1	NA	TRBD1	CASSQDSQGAWANEQFF	TGCGCCAGCAGCCAAGATTCCCAGGGGGCGTGGGCCAATGAGCAGTTCTTC
TRBV7-3	TRBJ1-2	few	NA	CASSRGPDRYGYTF	TGTGCCAGCAGCCGCGGCCCTGACAGGTATGGCTACACCTTC
TRBV10-3	TRBJ2-3	NA	NA	CAISEETDTQYF	TGTGCCATCAGCGAGGAGACGGATACGCAGTATTTT
TRBV10-3	TRBJ2-5	NA	NA	CAIKGQQETQYF	TGTGCCATCAAAGGACAGCAAGAGACCCAGTACTTC
TRBV28	TRBJ1-3	NA	NA	CASSLTGVSSGNTIYF	TGTGCCAGCAGTCTCACAGGAGTCAGCTCTGGAAACACCATATATTTT
TRBV4-1	TRBJ1-1	NA	TRBD1	CASSPGQGPPTEAFF	TGCGCCAGCAGCCCGGGACAGGGCCCGCCGACTGAAGCTTTCTTT
TRBV7-2	TRBJ2-1	few	TRBD2	CASSLMYSIAGGNNEQFF	TGTGCCAGCAGCTTAATGTACTCTATAGCGGGGGGGAACAATGAGCAGTTCTTC
TRBV7-9	TRBJ1-5	few	NA	CASSLSGGEPQHF	TGTGCCAGCAGCTTGAGCGGGGGCGAGCCCCAGCATTTT
TRBV5-1	TRBJ1-1	NA	NA	CASSLRLGGGINTEAFF	TGCGCCAGCAGCTTGAGACTGGGCGGGGGCATCAACACTGAAGCTTTCTTT
TRBV6-1	TRBJ2-5	NA	TRBD2	CASSDLAVETQYF	TGTGCCAGCAGTGACCTAGCGGTAGAGACCCAGTACTTC
TRBV28	TRBJ1-1	NA	NA	CAIQDRTEAFF	TGTGCCATACAGGACAGAACTGAAGCTTTCTTT
TRBV30	TRBJ1-2	once	NA	CAWTRNRPDGYTF	TGTGCCTGGACCAGGAACAGACCAGATGGCTACACCTTC
TRBV7-2	TRBJ2-1	NA	TRBD2	CASSLVSAASGPSYNEQFF	TGTGCCAGCAGCTTAGTCTCAGCGGCTAGCGGGCCCTCCTACAATGAGCAGTTCTTC